This T cell receptor (beta chain) is from a study of blood T cell repertoires in COVID-19. Study details: Acute-phase and convalescent COVID-19 samples originated in the United States, Italy and Spain. Nucleic acid was either cDNA or gDNA, and it came from T cells, B-cell-depleted T cells, or PBMCs.

In the authors' workflow: Amplification with reference gene primers provided the estimates of nucleated cell counts. Profiling relied on immunoSEQ multiplex PCR, and the TCRdb table lists in-frame clones only, not all of them. V and J calls and clone size follow that table, whereas D and trimming were derived from the DNA. Counted here are 120,000 to 150,000 clones, about four fifths occurring once; the ten biggest clones make up around 1.6%. CDR3 size: 12 residues. The V end lost 3 bases, the J end lost 2 bases, and 5 bases lay between the germline ends. Germline V lookup: CDR1 LGHDT, CDR2 YNNKEL (reference sequence).

This sequence was found in a human donor in a cohort sampled during active COVID-19. The material sequenced was peripheral blood. The chain couples TRBV3-1 (or the pseudogene TRBV3-2) to TRBJ2-7; D is unclear. CDR3 sequence: CASSQAAYEQYF. As DNA, the CDR3 is TGTGCCAGCAGCCAGGCCGCCTACGAGCAGTACTTC.